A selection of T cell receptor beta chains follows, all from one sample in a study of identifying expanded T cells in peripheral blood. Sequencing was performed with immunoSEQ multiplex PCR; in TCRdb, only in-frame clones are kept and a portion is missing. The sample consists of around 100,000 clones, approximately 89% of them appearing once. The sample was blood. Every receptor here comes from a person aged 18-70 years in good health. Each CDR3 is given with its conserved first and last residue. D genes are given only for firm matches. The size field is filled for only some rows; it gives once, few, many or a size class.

CASSPNRGATDQPQHF	TGTGCCAGCTCACCGAACAGGGGGGCCACCGATCAGCCCCAGCATTTT	TRBV18	TRBJ1-5	TRBD1	.
CATSRDHVGSGDEKLFF	TGTGCCACCAGCAGAGATCATGTCGGGTCGGGAGATGAAAAACTGTTTTTT	TRBV15	TRBJ1-4	.	once
CASSLDFSSYEQYF	TGTGCCAGCAGCTTAGACTTCAGCTCCTACGAGCAGTACTTC	TRBV11-2	TRBJ2-7	.	.
CASSFRDGYTF	TGTGCCAGCAGCTTCAGAGATGGCTACACCTTC	TRBV11-2	TRBJ1-2	.	.
CASSLEYNNEQFF	TGCGCCAGCAGCTTGGAGTATAACAATGAGCAGTTCTTC	TRBV5-1	TRBJ2-1	.	.
CASSSRLAGGPYSGTQYF	TGTGCCAGCAGTTCTAGACTAGCGGGGGGGCCATATTCCGGGACCCAGTACTTC	TRBV28	TRBJ2-5	TRBD2	once
CASSFSGGVKNIQYF	TGTGCCAGCAGCTTTTCGGGTGGCGTCAAAAACATTCAGTACTTC	TRBV7-9	TRBJ2-4	.	.
CASSQGRNQETQYF	TGCGCCAGCAGCCAAGGACGGAACCAAGAGACCCAGTACTTC	TRBV5-1	TRBJ2-5	.	.
CAWSVSSYYYEQYF	TGTGCCTGGAGTGTTAGTAGTTACTACTACGAGCAGTACTTC	TRBV30	TRBJ2-7	.	once
CSVVQGVRETQYF	TGCAGCGTTGTCCAGGGGGTGAGGGAGACCCAGTACTTC	TRBV29-1	TRBJ2-5	TRBD1	.
CASSKTAISTDTQYF	TGTGCCAGTAGCAAAACAGCTATCTCCACAGATACGCAGTATTTT	TRBV19	TRBJ2-3	.	.
CASRYAHSTDTQYF	TGTGCCAGCAGATATGCTCATAGCACAGATACGCAGTATTTT	TRBV6-5	TRBJ2-3	.	once
CASSQSRPGLGYTF	TGTGCCAGCAGCCAAAGCAGGCCGGGTCTTGGCTACACCTTC	TRBV14	TRBJ1-2	.	once
CASSPKTGGGYTF	TGTGCCAGCAGCCCAAAGACGGGGGGTGGCTACACCTTC	TRBV9	TRBJ1-2	.	.
CASSSDRVHEQYF	TGTGCCAGCAGCTCGGACAGGGTTCACGAGCAGTACTTC	TRBV11-3	TRBJ2-7	TRBD1	.
CASSAGTGFYEQYF	TGTGCCAGTAGTGCCGGGACAGGGTTCTACGAGCAGTACTTC	TRBV19	TRBJ2-7	TRBD1	.
CASSTMSRDRGSETQYF	TGTGCCAGCAGCACTATGAGCCGGGACAGGGGTTCCGAGACCCAGTACTTC	TRBV5-6	TRBJ2-5	TRBD1	.
CASSVTSGGRDTQYF	TGCGCCAGCAGCGTTACTAGCGGGGGGCGGGATACGCAGTATTTT	TRBV5-1	TRBJ2-3	TRBD2	.
CATSRQEYNEQFF	TGTGCCACCAGCAGGCAGGAATACAATGAGCAGTTCTTC	TRBV15	TRBJ2-1	.	.
CASSYSGIGGGTEAFF	TGTGCCAGCAGTTACTCAGGGATCGGCGGCGGCACTGAAGCTTTCTTT	TRBV6-5	TRBJ1-1	.	once
CASSFQTTEAFF	TGTGCCAGCAGCTTTCAGACAACTGAAGCTTTCTTT	TRBV7-9	TRBJ1-1	.	.
CASARQAGSSGNTIYF	TGTGCCAGCGCCAGACAAGCAGGGTCAAGTGGAAACACCATATATTTT	TRBV14	TRBJ1-3	.	.
CASSQVEFGYTF	TGTGCCAGCAGCCAAGTGGAATTCGGCTACACCTTC	TRBV16	TRBJ1-2	.	.
CASGSQGPLHF	TGTGCCAGCGGGTCGCAGGGCCCCCTCCACTTT	TRBV2	TRBJ1-6	.	medium-sized
CAWKRDSRNTIYF	TGTGCCTGGAAAAGGGACAGCCGAAACACCATATATTTT	TRBV30	TRBJ1-3	TRBD1	.
CARSPGTSSTDTQYF	TGTGCCAGATCCCCCGGGACTAGCAGCACAGATACGCAGTATTTT	TRBV2	TRBJ2-3	TRBD2	.
CASSIALLSRGEQYF	TGTGCCAGTAGTATAGCCCTTCTCTCGAGGGGCGAGCAGTACTTC	TRBV19	TRBJ2-7	.	once
CSVEPRQYDEQFF	TGCAGCGTTGAACCCCGACAGTACGATGAGCAGTTCTTC	TRBV29-1	TRBJ2-1	.	few
CASSYGTGAGEAFF	TGTGCCAGCAGTTACGGGACAGGGGCCGGTGAAGCTTTCTTT	TRBV6-6	TRBJ1-1	TRBD1	once
CASGLPTRQAFF	TGTGCTAGTGGTTTGCCTACCAGACAAGCTTTCTTT	TRBV12-5	TRBJ1-1	.	.
CASSLGGDDGYTF	TGCGCCAGCAGCTTGGGAGGGGATGATGGCTACACCTTC	TRBV5-1	TRBJ1-2	.	.
CASSSSDGVETEAFF	TGTGCCAGCAGCTCATCCGACGGGGTTGAGACTGAAGCTTTCTTT	TRBV7-9	TRBJ1-1	.	.
CASSVFAGVNEQFF	TGTGCCAGCAGCGTATTTGCGGGAGTCAATGAGCAGTTCTTC	TRBV9	TRBJ2-1	TRBD2	.
CASSLAQWGYGYTF	TGTGCCAGCAGCTTGGCCCAGTGGGGCTATGGCTACACCTTC	TRBV5-8	TRBJ1-2	.	.
CASSSHGETQYF	TGTGCCAGCAGCTCCCACGGAGAGACCCAGTACTTC	TRBV7-8	TRBJ2-5	.	.
CASKYLGATNEKLFF	TGTGCCAGCAAATATTTAGGAGCAACTAATGAAAAACTGTTTTTT	TRBV27	TRBJ1-4	.	once
CASSQDRLAGIQRYEQYF	TGTGCCAGCAGCCAAGATAGACTAGCGGGAATCCAACGCTACGAGCAGTACTTC	TRBV14	TRBJ2-7	TRBD2	.
CASTKLDGLFNYGYTF	TGTGCCAGCACCAAACTGGACGGGCTCTTCAACTATGGCTACACCTTC	TRBV21-1	TRBJ1-2	.	once
CASSYYHNRHSPLHF	TGTGCCAGCAGTTACTATCACAATCGGCATTCACCCCTCCACTTT	TRBV6-5	TRBJ1-6	.	.
CASSPDRGRGEKLFF	TGTGCCAGCAGCCCGGACAGGGGTAGAGGAGAAAAACTGTTTTTT	TRBV7-6	TRBJ1-4	TRBD1	medium-sized
CASSYTGGNQPQHF	TGTGCCAGCAGCTACACGGGGGGCAATCAGCCCCAGCATTTT	TRBV7-2	TRBJ1-5	.	.
CSVILSGYEQYF	TGCAGCGTTATACTAAGCGGCTACGAGCAGTACTTC	TRBV29-1	TRBJ2-7	.	.
CASSLVQVNTEAFF	TGTGCCAGCAGCTTGGTCCAGGTGAACACTGAAGCTTTCTTT	TRBV5-8	TRBJ1-1	.	.
CAISELMNTEAFF	TGTGCCATCAGTGAGCTCATGAACACTGAAGCTTTCTTT	TRBV10-3	TRBJ1-1	.	.
CASSLSTDMNTEAFF	TGCGCCAGCAGCTTATCGACGGATATGAACACTGAAGCTTTCTTT	TRBV5-1	TRBJ1-1	.	.
CASSPNAQEYEQYF	TGTGCCAGCAGCCCAAACGCGCAGGAATACGAGCAGTACTTC	TRBV5-4	TRBJ2-7	.	once
CASSYGGSEAFF	TGTGCCAGCAGCTATGGGGGCAGCGAAGCTTTCTTT	TRBV2	TRBJ1-1	.	.
CASSRMGSETEAFF	TGTGCCAGCAGCAGGATGGGCAGTGAGACTGAAGCTTTCTTT	TRBV14	TRBJ1-1	.	once
CASGTNTGELFF	TGTGCCAGCGGGACAAACACCGGGGAGCTGTTTTTT	TRBV19	TRBJ2-2	.	.
CASSIAGGNTEAFF	TGTGCCAGTAGTATAGCAGGAGGCAACACTGAAGCTTTCTTT	TRBV19	TRBJ1-1	.	.
CASSSRTGETEQFF	TGTGCCAGCAGCTCTAGAACAGGGGAAACTGAGCAGTTCTTC	TRBV13	TRBJ2-1	TRBD1	.
CASSPDQGVVPEAFF	TGTGCCAGCAGCCCTGACCAGGGAGTTGTCCCTGAAGCTTTCTTT	TRBV6-5	TRBJ1-1	.	.
CASMAHRGSSSYNSPLHF	TGTGCCAGCATGGCGCACAGGGGGTCCTCCTCCTATAATTCACCCCTCCACTTT	TRBV28	TRBJ1-6	TRBD1	.